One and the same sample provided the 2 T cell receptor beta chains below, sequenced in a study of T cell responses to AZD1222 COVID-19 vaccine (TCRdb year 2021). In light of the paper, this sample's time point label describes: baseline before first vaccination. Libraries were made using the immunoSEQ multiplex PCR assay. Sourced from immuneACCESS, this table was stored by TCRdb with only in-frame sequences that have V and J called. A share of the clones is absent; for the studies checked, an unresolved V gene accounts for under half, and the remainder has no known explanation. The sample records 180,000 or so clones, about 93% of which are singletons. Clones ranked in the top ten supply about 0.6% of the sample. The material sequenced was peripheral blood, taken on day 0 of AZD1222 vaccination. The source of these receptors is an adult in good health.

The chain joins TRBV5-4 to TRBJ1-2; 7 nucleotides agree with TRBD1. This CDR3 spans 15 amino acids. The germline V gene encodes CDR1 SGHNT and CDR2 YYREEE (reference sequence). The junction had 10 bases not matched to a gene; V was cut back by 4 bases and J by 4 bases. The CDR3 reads CASSVPGQRFYGYTF. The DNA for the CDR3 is TGTGCCAGCAGCGTTCCGGGACAGAGATTCTATGGCTACACCTTC. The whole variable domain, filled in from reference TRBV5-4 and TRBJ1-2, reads ETGVTQSPTHLIKTRGQQVTLRCSSQSGHNTVSWYQQALGQGPQFIFQYYREEENGRGNFPPRFSGLQFPNYSSELNVNALELDDSALYLCASSVPGQRFYGYTFGSGTRLTVV.

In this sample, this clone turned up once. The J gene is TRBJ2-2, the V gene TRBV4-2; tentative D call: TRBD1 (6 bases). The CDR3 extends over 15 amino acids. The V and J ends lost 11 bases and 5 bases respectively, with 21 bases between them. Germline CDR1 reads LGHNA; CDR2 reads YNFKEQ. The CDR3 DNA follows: TGTGCCTCAAACCGGTGGGACAAGAGTACCGGGGAGCTGTTTTTT. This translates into CASNRWDKSTGELFF.